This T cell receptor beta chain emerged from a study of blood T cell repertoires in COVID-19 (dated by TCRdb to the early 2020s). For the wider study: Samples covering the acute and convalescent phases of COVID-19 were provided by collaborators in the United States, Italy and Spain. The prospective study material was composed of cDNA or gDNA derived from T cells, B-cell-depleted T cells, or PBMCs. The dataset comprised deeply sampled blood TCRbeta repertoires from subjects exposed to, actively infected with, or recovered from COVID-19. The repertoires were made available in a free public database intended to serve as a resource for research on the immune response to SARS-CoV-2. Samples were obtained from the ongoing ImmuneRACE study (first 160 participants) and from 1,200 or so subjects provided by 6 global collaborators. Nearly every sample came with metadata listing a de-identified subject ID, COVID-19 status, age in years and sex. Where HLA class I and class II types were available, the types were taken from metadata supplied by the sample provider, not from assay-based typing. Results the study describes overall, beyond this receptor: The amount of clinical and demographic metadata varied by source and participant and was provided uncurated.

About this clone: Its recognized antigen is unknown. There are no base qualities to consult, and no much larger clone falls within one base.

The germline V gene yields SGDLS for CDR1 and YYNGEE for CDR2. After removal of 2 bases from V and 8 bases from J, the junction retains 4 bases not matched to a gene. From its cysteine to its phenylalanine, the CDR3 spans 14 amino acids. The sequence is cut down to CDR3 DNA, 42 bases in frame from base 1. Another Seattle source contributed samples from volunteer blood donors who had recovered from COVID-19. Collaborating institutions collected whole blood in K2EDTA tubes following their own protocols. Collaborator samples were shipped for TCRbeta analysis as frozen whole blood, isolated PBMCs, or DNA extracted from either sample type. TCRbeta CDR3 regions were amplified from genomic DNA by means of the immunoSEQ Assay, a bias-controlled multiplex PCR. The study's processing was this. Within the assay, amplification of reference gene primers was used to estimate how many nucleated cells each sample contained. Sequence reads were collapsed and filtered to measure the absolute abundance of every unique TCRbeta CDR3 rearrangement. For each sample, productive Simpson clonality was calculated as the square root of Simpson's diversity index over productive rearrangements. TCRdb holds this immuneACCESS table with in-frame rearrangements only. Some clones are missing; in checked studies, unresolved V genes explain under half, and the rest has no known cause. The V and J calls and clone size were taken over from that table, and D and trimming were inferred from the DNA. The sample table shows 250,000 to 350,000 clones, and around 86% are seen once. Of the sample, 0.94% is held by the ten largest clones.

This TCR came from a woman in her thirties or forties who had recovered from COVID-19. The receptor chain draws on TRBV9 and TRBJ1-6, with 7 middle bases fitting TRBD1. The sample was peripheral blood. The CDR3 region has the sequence CASSVRQGDSPLHF. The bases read TGTGCCAGCAGCGTGCGACAGGGAGATTCACCCCTCCACTTT.